This entry lists 16 T cell receptor beta chains sequenced from one sample in a study of beta chain features in type 1 diabetes (dated 2018 in TCRdb). Receptors were amplified or captured by the immunoSEQ multiplex PCR assay. All of the isolated RNA was reverse transcribed with the High Capacity cDNA Reverse Transcription Kit, so expressed TCRB transcripts were sequenced. TCRdb holds this immuneACCESS table with in-frame rearrangements only. Some clones are missing; in checked studies, unresolved V genes explain under half, and the rest has no known cause. This sample is represented by more than 140,000 clones; around a tenth of them were singletons. The top ten clones comprise about 0.6% of the sample. The sequencing input was central memory CD4+ T cells from blood. The origin of the receptors is a woman in her thirties or forties in good health.

This clone has a count of ten or more. This chain joins TRBV14 and TRBJ2-2, with 9 bases aligning to TRBD2. Germline V CDR1 and CDR2: SGHDN, FVKESK. The J segment lost 9 bases and the V segment lost 4 bases, leaving 12 bases of the junction unmatched. The CDR3 extends over 16 amino acids. The CDR3 DNA sequence: TGTGCCAGCAGCCCCTCGGGACTAGCTGCCGCTCGGGAGCTGTTTTTT. Translated, it gives CASSPSGLAAARELFF.

This clone was observed once. This sequence joins TRBV7-9 and TRBJ2-3, with 11 bases lining up with TRBD2. The CDR3 extends over 19 amino acids. CDR1 and CDR2 from the germline V gene are SEHNR and FQNEAQ (reference sequence). The ends lost 4 bases at V and 4 bases at J; junction bases unmatched: 16. The CDR3 spells CASSSPTILAGGWADTQYF. The CDR3 nucleotides are TGTGCCAGCAGCTCGCCCACCATTCTAGCGGGGGGATGGGCAGATACGCAGTATTTT.

The rearrangement uses TRBV29-1 and TRBJ1-5; a possible D gene is TRBD1 (5 bases). This CDR3 has 14 residues. The germline V and J ends were trimmed by 5 bases and 5 bases, with 16 bases remaining between them. CDR1 SQVTM and CDR2 ANQGSEA come from the germline V gene. The CDR3 is CSVSTAGKDQPQHF. DNA for the CDR3: TGCAGCGTTTCGACAGCAGGGAAAGATCAGCCCCAGCATTTT.

The rearrangement joins TRBV4-3 to TRBJ1-6; no firm D call. The germline V and J ends were trimmed by 2 bases and 10 bases, with 6 bases remaining between them. The germline gives CDR1 LGHNA, CDR2 YSLEER. This CDR3 is 12 amino acids long. CDR3 DNA: TGCGCCAGCAGCCAATTTAAATCACCCCTCCACTTT. Protein product: CASSQFKSPLHF.

The sample holds many counts of this clone. The chain carries TRBV9 and TRBJ2-5; 8 positions agree with TRBD2. CDR1 and CDR2 (germline): SGDLS, YYNGEE. The CDR3 has 15 residues. V lost 0 bases, J lost 4 bases, and 5 bases stayed unmatched. CDR3 in amino acids: CASSVGVAGTETQYF. Written as DNA, the CDR3 is TGTGCCAGCAGCGTAGGGGTAGCGGGGACAGAGACCCAGTACTTC.

This clone was detected a few times. The rearrangement joins TRBV5-1 to TRBJ2-5, with 9 bases lining up with TRBD2. The CDR3 runs to 16 residues. With 1 base clipped from V and 1 base from J, the junction kept 5 bases outside the gene matches. CDR1 and CDR2 (germline): SGHRS, YFSETQ. In nucleotides, the CDR3 is TGCGCCAGCAGCTTGTTCCTAGCGGGGAGCCAAGAGACCCAGTACTTC. This encodes CASSLFLAGSQETQYF.

The chain carries TRBV6-1 and TRBJ2-3; 9 positions agree with TRBD2. The V and J ends lost 3 bases and 1 base, in that order; junction bases with no gene match: 5. Germline V lookup: CDR1 MNHNS, CDR2 SASEGT. This CDR3 has 16 residues. The CDR3 reads CASSDYIAGGTDTQYF. For the CDR3, the DNA is TGTGCCAGCAGTGACTACATAGCGGGGGGCACAGATACGCAGTATTTT.

The V call is TRBV4-1, the J call TRBJ2-5; 16 bases agree with TRBD2. V lost 4 bases to trimming and J lost 5 bases; unmatched junction nucleotides: 7. CDR1 is MGHRA and CDR2 is YSYEKL in the germline V gene. The CDR3 has 17 residues. The CDR3 DNA sequence: TGCGCCAGCAGCCCCGGGACTAGCGGGGGGGCTCGGGAGACCCAGTACTTC. Protein sequence: CASSPGTSGGARETQYF.

This clone occurred a few times. J is TRBJ2-3 and V is TRBV27; 10 nucleotides match TRBD1. Germline CDR1 and CDR2: MNHEY and SMNVEV (reference sequence). J was trimmed by 4 bases and V by 6 bases; bases with no gene match: 7. The CDR3 length is 15 residues. CDR3: CASSSGQGPADTQYF. Written as DNA, the CDR3 is TGTGCCAGCAGCTCGGGACAGGGGCCCGCAGATACGCAGTATTTT.

This clone is categorized as medium-sized. The V gene is TRBV28, the J gene TRBJ2-7, with 7 positions matching TRBD1. The V gene's germline CDR1 is MDHEN and CDR2 SYDVKM. J was trimmed by 3 bases and V by 4 bases; bases with no gene match: 3. The CDR3 loop spans 13 amino acids. Here the CDR3 DNA reads TGTGCCAGCAGTTACGGGACAGACTACGAGCAGTACTTC. It codes for CASSYGTDYEQYF. Drawing the rest from reference TRBV28 and TRBJ2-7, the complete variable domain is DVKVTQSSRYLVKRTGEKVFLECVQDMDHENMFWYRQDPGLGLRLIYFSYDVKMKEKGDIPEGYSVSREKKERFSLILESASTNQTSMYLCASSYGTDYEQYFGPGTRLTVT.

The rearrangement uses TRBV28 and TRBJ1-2; D not certain. This CDR3 is 16 amino acids long. Trimming cost V 7 bases and J 1 base, with 19 bases left between them. Germline V lookup: CDR1 MDHEN, CDR2 SYDVKM. CDR3 residues: CASTEVADTYNYGYTF. DNA of the CDR3: TGTGCCAGCACTGAAGTCGCCGATACTTATAACTATGGCTACACCTTC.

Only a few counts were recorded for this clone. The gene calls are TRBV7-9 and TRBJ2-4; D is undetermined. V was clipped by 5 bases and J by 0 bases, with 17 bases between them. The length of the CDR3 is 17 residues. Germline V CDR1 and CDR2: SEHNR, FQNEAQ (reference sequence). CDR3 nucleotide sequence: TGTGCCAGCAGCCCTGATCGCTCAGATTTAGCCAAAAACATTCAGTACTTC. As protein: CASSPDRSDLAKNIQYF.

This clone appeared a few times. V usage is TRBV4-1 and J usage is TRBJ2-7; D perhaps matches TRBD1 (5 bases). The V and J ends lost 1 base and 3 bases respectively, with 10 bases between them. Germline-derived CDR1 and CDR2 are MGHRA and YSYEKL. This CDR3 has 14 amino acids. The CDR3 nucleotides are TGCGCCAGCAGCCAAGCCATGCAGGGCTACGAGCAGTACTTC. Translation: CASSQAMQGYEQYF.

This sequence joins TRBV18 and TRBJ2-6; D perhaps matches TRBD1 (7 bases). Germline CDR1 reads KGHSH; CDR2 reads LQKENI. This CDR3 is built from 17 residues. With 3 bases removed from V and 2 bases from J, the gap between germline ends came to 14 bases. Written as DNA, the CDR3 is TGTGCCAGCTCACCGCAGGGGGGAACTCCTGGGGCCAACGTCCTGACTTTC. Translated: CASSPQGGTPGANVLTF.

The table lists this clone with a few counts. J is TRBJ2-3 and V is TRBV2; D perhaps matches TRBD2 (6 bases). Germline V gives CDR1 SNHLY, CDR2 FYNNEI. This CDR3 region has 11 residues. Trimming removed 5 bases at V and 8 bases at J, with 8 bases between. CDR3 in amino acids: CASSRGGTQYF. The CDR3 nucleotides read TGTGCCAGCAGTCGGGGAGGTACGCAGTATTTT.

The gene calls are TRBV10-3 and TRBJ1-4; TRBD1 matches 10 bases. J was trimmed by 8 bases and V by 0 bases; bases with no gene match: 6. This CDR3 has 16 amino acids. CDR1 is ENHRY, CDR2 SYGVKD, per germline. The CDR3 protein is CAISESRTGGKEKLFF. The CDR3 DNA reads TGTGCCATCAGTGAGTCCCGGACAGGGGGGAAGGAAAAACTGTTTTTT.